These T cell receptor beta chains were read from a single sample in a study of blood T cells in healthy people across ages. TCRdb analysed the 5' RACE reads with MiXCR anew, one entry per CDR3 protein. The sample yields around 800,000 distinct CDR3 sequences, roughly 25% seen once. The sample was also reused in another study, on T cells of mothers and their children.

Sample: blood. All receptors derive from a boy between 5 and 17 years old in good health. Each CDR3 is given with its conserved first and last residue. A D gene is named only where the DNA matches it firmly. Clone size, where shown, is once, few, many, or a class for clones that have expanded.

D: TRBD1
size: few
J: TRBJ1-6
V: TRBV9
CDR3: CASSVGGQVEPLHF
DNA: TGTGCCAGCAGCGTAGGGGGACAGGTGGAACCCCTCCACTTT

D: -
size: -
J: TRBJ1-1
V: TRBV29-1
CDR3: CSVEVGGVDTEAFF
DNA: TGCAGCGTTGAAGTTGGAGGTGTGGACACTGAAGCTTTCTTT

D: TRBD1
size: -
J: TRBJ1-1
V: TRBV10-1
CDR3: CASPPQGVANTEAFF
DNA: TGCGCCAGCCCTCCCCAGGGGGTCGCGAACACTGAAGCTTTCTTT

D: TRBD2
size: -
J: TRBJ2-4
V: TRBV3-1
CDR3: CASSHLSGRGGGNIQYF
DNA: TGTGCCAGCAGCCACCTTAGCGGGAGAGGTGGAGGAAACATTCAGTACTTC

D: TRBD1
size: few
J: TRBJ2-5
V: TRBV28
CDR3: CASTLGQGETQYF
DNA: TGTGCCAGCACCCTAGGACAGGGTGAGACCCAGTACTTC

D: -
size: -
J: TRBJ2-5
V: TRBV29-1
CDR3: CSVAVLSGFQETQYF
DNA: TGCAGCGTTGCCGTCCTCAGCGGGTTCCAAGAGACCCAGTACTTC

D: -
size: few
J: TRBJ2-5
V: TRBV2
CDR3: CASPSRATGRQETQYF
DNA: TGTGCCAGTCCTTCTCGGGCCACAGGGAGGCAAGAGACCCAGTACTTC

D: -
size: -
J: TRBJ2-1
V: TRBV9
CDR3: CASSPLGVYNEQFF
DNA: TGTGCCAGCAGCCCCTTGGGGGTATACAATGAGCAGTTCTTC

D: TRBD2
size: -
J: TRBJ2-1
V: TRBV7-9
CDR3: CASSFLRGGPDEQFF
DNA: TGTGCCAGCAGCTTTTTACGGGGGGGTCCGGACGAGCAGTTCTTC

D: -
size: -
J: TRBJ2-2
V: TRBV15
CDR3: CATSRVYGANTGELFF
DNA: TGTGCCACCAGCAGGGTTTATGGCGCGAACACCGGGGAGCTGTTTTTT

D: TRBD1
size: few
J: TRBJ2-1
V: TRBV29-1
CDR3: CSGTGGREQFF
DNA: TGCAGCGGGACAGGGGGCCGGGAGCAGTTCTTC

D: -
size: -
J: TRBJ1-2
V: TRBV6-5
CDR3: CASTPGQGAYGYTF
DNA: TGTGCCAGCACCCCGGGTCAGGGAGCTTATGGCTACACCTTC

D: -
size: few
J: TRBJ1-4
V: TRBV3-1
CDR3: CASSLRTDYNEKLFF
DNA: TGTGCCAGCAGCCTACGGACAGACTATAATGAAAAACTGTTTTTT

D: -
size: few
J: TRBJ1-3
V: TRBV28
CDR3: CASSRGSGPLSGNTIYF
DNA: TGTGCCAGCAGTAGAGGTTCAGGTCCCCTCTCTGGAAACACCATATATTTT

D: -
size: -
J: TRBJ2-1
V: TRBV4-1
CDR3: CASSRTPPAVGRNEQFF
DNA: TGCGCCAGCAGCCGAACCCCACCAGCGGTCGGACGCAATGAGCAGTTCTTC

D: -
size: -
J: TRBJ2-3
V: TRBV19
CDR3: CATATYSTDTQYF
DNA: TGCGCCACCGCAACATACAGCACAGATACGCAGTATTTT

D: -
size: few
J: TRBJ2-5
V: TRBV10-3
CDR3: CAISDNRGGETQYF
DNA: TGTGCCATCAGCGACAACAGGGGGGGAGAGACCCAGTACTTC

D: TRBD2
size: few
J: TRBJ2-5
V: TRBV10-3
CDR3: CAIRDGTSSEIQYF
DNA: TGTGCCATCAGGGACGGGACTAGCAGTGAGATCCAGTACTTC

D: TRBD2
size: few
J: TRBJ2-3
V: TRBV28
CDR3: CASRLAADTQYF
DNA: TGTGCCAGTAGGCTAGCGGCAGATACGCAGTATTTT